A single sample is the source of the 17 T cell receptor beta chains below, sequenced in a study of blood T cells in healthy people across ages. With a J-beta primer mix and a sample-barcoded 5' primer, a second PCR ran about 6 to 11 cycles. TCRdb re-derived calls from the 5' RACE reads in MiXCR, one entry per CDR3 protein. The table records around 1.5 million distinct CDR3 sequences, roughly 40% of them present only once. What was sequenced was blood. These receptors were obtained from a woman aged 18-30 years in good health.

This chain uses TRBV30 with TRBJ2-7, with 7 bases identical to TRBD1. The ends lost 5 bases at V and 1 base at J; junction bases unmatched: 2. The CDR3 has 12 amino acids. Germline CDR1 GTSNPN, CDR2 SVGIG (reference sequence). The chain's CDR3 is CAWGDSSYEQYF. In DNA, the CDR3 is TGTGCCTGGGGGGACAGTTCCTACGAGCAGTACTTC. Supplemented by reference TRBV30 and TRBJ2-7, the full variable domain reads SQTIHQWPATLVQPVGSPLSLECTVEGTSNPNLYWYRQAAGRGLQLLFYSVGIGQISSEVPQNLSASRPQDRQFILSSKKLLLSDSGFYLCAWGDSSYEQYFGPGTRLTVT.

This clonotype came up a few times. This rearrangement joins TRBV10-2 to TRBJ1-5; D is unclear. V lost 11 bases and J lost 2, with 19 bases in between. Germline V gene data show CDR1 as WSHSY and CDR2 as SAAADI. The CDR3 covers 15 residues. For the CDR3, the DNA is TGCGCCTGCGCGGACGGGAGGTTTGGCAATCAGCCCCAGCATTTT. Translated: CACADGRFGNQPQHF.

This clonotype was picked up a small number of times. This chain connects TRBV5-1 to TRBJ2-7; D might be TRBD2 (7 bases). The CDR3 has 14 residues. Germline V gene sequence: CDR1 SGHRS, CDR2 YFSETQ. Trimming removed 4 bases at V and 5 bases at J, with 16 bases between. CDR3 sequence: CASSPGEGVNEQYF. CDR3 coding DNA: TGCGCCAGCAGCCCAGGGGAGGGAGTCAACGAGCAGTACTTC.

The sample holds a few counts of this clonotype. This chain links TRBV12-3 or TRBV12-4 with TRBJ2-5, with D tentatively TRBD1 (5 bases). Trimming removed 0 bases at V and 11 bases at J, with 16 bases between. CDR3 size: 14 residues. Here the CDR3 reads CASSLAGPYNEQYF. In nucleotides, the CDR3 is TGTGCCAGCAGTTTAGCGGGGCCCTACAATGAGCAGTACTTC.

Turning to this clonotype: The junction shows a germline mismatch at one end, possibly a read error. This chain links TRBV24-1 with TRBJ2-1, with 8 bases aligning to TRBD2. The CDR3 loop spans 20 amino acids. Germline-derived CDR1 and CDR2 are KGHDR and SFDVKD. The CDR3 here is CATSDLFSGGISGTGNGQFF. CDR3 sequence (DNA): TGTGCCACCAGTGACCTGTTTTCCGGCGGGATTAGCGGGACCGGCAATGGGCAGTTCTTC.

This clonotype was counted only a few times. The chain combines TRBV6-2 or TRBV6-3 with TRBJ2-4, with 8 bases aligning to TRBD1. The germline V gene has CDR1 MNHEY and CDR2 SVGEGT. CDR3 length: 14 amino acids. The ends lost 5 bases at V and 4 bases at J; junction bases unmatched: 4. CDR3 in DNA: TGTGCCAGCAGTGGGACAGGCGCTAAAAACATTCAGTACTTC. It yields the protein CASSGTGAKNIQYF.

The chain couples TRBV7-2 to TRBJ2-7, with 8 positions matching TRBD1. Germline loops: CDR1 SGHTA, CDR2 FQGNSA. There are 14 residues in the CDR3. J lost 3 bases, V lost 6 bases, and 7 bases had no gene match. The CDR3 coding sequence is TGTGCCAGCAGACCCGGGACAGGACGCTACGAGCAGTACTTC. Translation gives CASRPGTGRYEQYF.

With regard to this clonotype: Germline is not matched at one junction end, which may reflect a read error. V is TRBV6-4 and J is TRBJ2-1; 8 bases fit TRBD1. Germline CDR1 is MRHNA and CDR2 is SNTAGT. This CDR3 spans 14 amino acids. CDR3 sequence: CASSPPDRGNEQFF. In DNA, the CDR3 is TGTGCCAGCAGTCCACCAGACAGGGGCAATGAGCAGTTTTTC.

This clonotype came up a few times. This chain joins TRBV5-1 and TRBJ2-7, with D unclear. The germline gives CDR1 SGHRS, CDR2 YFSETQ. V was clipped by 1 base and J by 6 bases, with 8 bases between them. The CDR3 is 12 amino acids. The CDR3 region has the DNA TGCGCCAGCAGCTTGTATCCGGCCGAGCAGTACTTC. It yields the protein CASSLYPAEQYF.

The CDR3 coding sequence is TGTGCCAGCAAAGACAGGGGGCTAAACTATGGCTACACCTTC. Translated: CASKDRGLNYGYTF. The chain combines TRBV27 with TRBJ1-2, with TRBD1 matching over 10 bases. The germline gives CDR1 MNHEY, CDR2 SMNVEV (reference sequence). The CDR3 contains 14 residues. V was pared by 7 bases and J by 2 bases, with 4 bases of the junction left unmatched.

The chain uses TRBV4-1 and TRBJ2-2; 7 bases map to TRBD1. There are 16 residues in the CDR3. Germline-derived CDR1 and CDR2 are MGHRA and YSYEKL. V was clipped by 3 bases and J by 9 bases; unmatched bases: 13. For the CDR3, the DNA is TGCGCCAGCAGCCACCAAAAGGGGAGACAGGGTCGGGAGCTGTTTTTT. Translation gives CASSHQKGRQGRELFF.

DNA of the CDR3: TGCGCCAGCAGCCAAGGCCAACCGGGGTACAATGAGCAGTACTTC. Protein product: CASSQGQPGYNEQYF. This rearrangement joins TRBV4-1 to TRBJ2-1; D perhaps matches TRBD2 (5 bases). The closer fit of TRBJ2-7 to the DNA end suggests the J call may be wrong. CDR3 length: 15 amino acids. Germline CDR1 is MGHRA and CDR2 is YSYEKL.

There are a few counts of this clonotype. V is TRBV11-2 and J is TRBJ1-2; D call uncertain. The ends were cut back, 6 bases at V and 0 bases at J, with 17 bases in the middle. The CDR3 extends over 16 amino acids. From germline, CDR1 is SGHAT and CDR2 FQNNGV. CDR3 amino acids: CASRSTGSTSNYGYTF. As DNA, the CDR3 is TGTGCCAGCAGAAGCACGGGATCAACCTCTAACTATGGCTACACCTTC.

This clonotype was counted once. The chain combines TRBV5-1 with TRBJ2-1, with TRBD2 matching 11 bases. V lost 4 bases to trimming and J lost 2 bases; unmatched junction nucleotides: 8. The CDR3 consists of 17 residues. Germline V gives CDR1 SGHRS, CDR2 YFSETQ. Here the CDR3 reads CASSDRLAGTPYNEQFF. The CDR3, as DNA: TGCGCCAGCAGCGACAGACTAGCGGGAACACCCTACAATGAGCAGTTCTTC. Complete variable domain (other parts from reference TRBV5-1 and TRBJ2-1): KAGVTQTPRYLIKTRGQQVTLSCSPISGHRSVSWYQQTPGQGLQFLFEYFSETQRNKGNFPGRFSGRQFSNSRSEMNVSTLELGDSALYLCASSDRLAGTPYNEQFFGPGTRLTVL.

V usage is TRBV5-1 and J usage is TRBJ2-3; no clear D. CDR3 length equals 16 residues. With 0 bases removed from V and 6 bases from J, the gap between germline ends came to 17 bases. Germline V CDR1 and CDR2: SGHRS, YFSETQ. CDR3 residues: CASSLGAATVLDTQYF. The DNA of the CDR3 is TGCGCCAGCAGCTTGGGGGCCGCGACCGTCCTGGATACGCAGTATTTT.

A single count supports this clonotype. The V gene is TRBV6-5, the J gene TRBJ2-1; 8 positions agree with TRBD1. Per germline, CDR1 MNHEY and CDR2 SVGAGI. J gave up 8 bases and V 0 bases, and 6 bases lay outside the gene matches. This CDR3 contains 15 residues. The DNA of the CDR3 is TGTGCCAGCAGTTACTCGAGGACAGGGTCCCATGAGCAGTTCTTC. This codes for CASSYSRTGSHEQFF.

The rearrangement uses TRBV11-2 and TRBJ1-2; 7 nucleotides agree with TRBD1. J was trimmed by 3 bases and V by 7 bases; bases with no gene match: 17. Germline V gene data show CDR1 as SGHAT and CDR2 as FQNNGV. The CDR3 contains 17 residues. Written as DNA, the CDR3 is TGTGCCAGCAACCTATATCAGGGGGGGTCCGGATACTATGGCTACACCTTC. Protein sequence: CASNLYQGGSGYYGYTF.